The sequence of this TCR beta chain was determined in a study of post-analysis software for immune sequencing data. General study findings and limits: Controls had lower frequencies than patients of a few TRBV segments, which included TRBV5-6, TRBV5-1 and TRBV20-1.

The library was made from cDNA and included unique molecular identifiers. In TCRdb, the PCR reads were re-called with MiXCR into one record per CDR3 protein. The sample records hundreds of thousands of distinct CDR3 sequences, less than 35% being singletons. V shed 6 bases and J shed 0 bases, with 9 bases lying between them. The CDR3 totals 12 residues. Germline values: CDR1 SQVTM, CDR2 ANQGSEA. This clonotype was recorded many times. Its antigen is currently unknown. The origin of this receptor is a girl aged 5-17 years with multiple sclerosis. The chain employs TRBV29-1 and TRBJ2-7, with D unclear. Input material: blood. CDR3 residues: CSVSRSSYEQYF. In DNA, the CDR3 is TGCAGCGTCTCTCGGAGCTCCTACGAGCAGTACTTC.